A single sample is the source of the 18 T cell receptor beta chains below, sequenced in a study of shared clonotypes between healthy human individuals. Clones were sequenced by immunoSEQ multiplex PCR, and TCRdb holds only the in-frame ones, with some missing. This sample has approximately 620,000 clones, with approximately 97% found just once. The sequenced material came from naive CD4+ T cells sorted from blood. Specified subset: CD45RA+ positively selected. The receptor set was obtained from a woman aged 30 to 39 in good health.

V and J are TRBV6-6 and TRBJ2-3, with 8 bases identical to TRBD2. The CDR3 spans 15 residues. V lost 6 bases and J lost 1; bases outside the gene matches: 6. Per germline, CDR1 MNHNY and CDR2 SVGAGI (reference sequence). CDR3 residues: CASSETSVGTDTQYF. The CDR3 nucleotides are TGTGCCAGCAGCGAGACTAGCGTAGGCACAGATACGCAGTATTTT.

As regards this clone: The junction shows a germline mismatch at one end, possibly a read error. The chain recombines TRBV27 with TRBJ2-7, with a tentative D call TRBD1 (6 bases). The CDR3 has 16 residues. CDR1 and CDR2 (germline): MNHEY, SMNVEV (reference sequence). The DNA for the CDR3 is TGTGCCAGCAGCTTATCCCACCTCAGGGGACGCTACGAGCAGTACTTC. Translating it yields CASSLSHLRGRYEQYF.

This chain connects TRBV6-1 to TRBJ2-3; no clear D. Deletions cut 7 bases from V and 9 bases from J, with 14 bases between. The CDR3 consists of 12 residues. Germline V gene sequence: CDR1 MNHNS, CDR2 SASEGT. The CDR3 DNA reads TGTGCCAGCACCCCCCGCCCAAACACGCAGTATTTT. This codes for CASTPRPNTQYF.

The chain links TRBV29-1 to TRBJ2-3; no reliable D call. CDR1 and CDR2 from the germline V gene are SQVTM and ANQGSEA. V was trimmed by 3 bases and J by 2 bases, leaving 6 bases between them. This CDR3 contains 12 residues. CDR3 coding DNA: TGCAGCGTTGAGCACCACACAGATACGCAGTATTTT. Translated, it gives CSVEHHTDTQYF.

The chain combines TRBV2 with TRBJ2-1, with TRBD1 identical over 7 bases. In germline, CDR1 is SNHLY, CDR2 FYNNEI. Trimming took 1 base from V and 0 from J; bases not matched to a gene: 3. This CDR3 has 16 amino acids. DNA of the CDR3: TGTGCCAGCAGTGAAGTCGGGACAGACTCCTACAATGAGCAGTTCTTC. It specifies CASSEVGTDSYNEQFF. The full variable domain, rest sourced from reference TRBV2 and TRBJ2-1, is EPEVTQTPSHQVTQMGQEVILRCVPISNHLYFYWYRQILGQKVEFLVSFYNNEISEKSEIFDDQFSVERPDGSNFTLKIRSTKLEDSAMYFCASSEVGTDSYNEQFFGPGTRLTVL.

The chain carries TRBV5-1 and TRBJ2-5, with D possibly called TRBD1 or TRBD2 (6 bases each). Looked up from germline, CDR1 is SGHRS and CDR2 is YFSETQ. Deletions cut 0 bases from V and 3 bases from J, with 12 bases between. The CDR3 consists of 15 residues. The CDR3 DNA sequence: TGCGCCAGCAGCTTGGGCCGGGGGCAGGAAGAGACCCAGTACTTC. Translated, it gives CASSLGRGQEETQYF.

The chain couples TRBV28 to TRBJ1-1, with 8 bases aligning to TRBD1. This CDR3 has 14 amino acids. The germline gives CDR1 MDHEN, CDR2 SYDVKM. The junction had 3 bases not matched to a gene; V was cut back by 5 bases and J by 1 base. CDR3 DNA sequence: TGTGCCAGCAGTCCAGGGGGCCGGAACACTGAAGCTTTCTTT. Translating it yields CASSPGGRNTEAFF. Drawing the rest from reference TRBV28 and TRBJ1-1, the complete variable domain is DVKVTQSSRYLVKRTGEKVFLECVQDMDHENMFWYRQDPGLGLRLIYFSYDVKMKEKGDIPEGYSVSREKKERFSLILESASTNQTSMYLCASSPGGRNTEAFFGQGTRLTVV.

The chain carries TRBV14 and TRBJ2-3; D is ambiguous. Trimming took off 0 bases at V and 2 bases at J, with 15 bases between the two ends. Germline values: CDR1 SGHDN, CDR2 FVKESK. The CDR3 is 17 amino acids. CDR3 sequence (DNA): TGTGCCAGCAGCCAAGATAATTGGGTCAGTGTCACAGATACGCAGTATTTT. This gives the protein CASSQDNWVSVTDTQYF.

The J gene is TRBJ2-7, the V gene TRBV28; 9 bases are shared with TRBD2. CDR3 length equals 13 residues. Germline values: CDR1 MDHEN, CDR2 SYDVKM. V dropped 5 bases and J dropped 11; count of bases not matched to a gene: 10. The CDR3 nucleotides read TGTGCCAGCAGTCCCGGGACTAGCTCAGGGGAGTACTTC. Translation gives CASSPGTSSGEYF.

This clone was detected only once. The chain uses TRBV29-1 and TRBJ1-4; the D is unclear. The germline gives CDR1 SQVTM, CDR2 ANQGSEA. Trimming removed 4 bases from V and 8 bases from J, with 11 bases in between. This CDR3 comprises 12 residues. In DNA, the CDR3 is TGCAGCGTTGGAGGGTCGGAAGAAAAACTGTTTTTT. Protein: CSVGGSEEKLFF. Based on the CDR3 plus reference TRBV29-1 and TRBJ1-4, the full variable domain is SAVISQKPSRDICQRGTSLTIQCQVDSQVTMMFWYRQQPGQSLTLIATANQGSEATYESGFVIDKFPISRPNLTFSTLTVSNMSPEDSSIYLCSVGGSEEKLFFGSGTQLSVL.

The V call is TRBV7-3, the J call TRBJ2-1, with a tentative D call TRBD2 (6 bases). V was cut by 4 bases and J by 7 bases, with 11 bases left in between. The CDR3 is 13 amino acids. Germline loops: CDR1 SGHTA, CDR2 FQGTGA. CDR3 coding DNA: TGTGCCAGCAGCTCCTCTCTAGCGAATGAGCAGTTCTTC. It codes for CASSSSLANEQFF.

The CDR3 here is CASSLTLAGSYGQYF. DNA of the CDR3: TGCGCCAGCAGCCTCACTTTAGCGGGGAGCTACGGTCAGTACTTC. V and J are TRBV4-1 and TRBJ2-7; 8 nucleotides align to TRBD2. The ends lost 4 bases at V and 10 bases at J; junction bases unmatched: 15. Germline V gene lookup returns CDR1 MGHRA and CDR2 YSYEKL. CDR3 length: 15 residues.

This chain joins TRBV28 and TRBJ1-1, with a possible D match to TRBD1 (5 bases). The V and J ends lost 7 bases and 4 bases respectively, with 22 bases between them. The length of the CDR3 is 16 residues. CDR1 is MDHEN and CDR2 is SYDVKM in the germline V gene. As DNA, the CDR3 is TGTGCCAGCACAGAGGGAGGGGCGATAACTCGCACTGAAGCTTTCTTT. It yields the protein CASTEGGAITRTEAFF.

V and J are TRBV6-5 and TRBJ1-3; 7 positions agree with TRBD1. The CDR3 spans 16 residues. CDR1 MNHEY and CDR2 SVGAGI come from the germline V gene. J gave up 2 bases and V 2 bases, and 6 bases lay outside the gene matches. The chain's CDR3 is CASSYKGGSAGNTIYF. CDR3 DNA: TGTGCCAGCAGTTACAAAGGGGGCTCGGCTGGAAACACCATATATTTT.

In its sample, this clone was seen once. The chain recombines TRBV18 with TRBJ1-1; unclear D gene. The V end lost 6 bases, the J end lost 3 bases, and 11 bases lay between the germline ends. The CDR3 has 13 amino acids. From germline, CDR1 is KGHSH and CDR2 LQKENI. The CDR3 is CASSSVGDTEAFF. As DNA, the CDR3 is TGTGCCAGCTCTTCCGTCGGGGACACTGAAGCTTTCTTT.

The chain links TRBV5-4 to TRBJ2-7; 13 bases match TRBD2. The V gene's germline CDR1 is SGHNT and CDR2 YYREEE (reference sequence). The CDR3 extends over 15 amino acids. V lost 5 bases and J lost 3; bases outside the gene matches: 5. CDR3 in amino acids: CASSHGTSGNYEQYF. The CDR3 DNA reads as TGTGCCAGCAGTCATGGGACTAGCGGGAACTACGAGCAGTACTTC.

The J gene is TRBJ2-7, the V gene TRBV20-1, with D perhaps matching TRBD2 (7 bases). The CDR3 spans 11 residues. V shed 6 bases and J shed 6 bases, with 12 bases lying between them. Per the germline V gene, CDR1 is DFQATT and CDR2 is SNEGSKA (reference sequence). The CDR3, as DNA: TGCAGTGCCACAAGGGGGGGCGAGCAGTACTTC. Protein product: CSATRGGEQYF.

CDR3 residues: CASSPTTDGYTF. CDR3 bases: TGTGCCAGCAGTCCCACCACGGATGGCTACACCTTC. The chain is built from TRBV6-5 and TRBJ1-2; no clear D. The germline gives CDR1 MNHEY, CDR2 SVGAGI. The CDR3 spans 12 residues. V dropped 5 bases and J dropped 6 bases, with 10 bases sitting between them.